This is a list of T cell receptor beta chains from one sample in a study of T cell responses to AZD1222 COVID-19 vaccine. TCRdb keeps only in-frame clones here, not all; method: immunoSEQ multiplex PCR. The data show approximately 110,000 clones, nearly 90% seen once. The sample here was peripheral blood, taken 28 days after the second AZD1222 dose. All receptors derive from an adult who received the AZD1222 COVID-19 vaccine. CDR3s include the opening cysteine and the closing phenylalanine or tryptophan. A D gene is named only where the DNA matches it firmly. Rows may omit the clone size; those that give it use once, few, many or a size class.

>.|TRBJ2-1|.|TRBV6-5
CASSNLNNEQFF
TGTGCCAGCAGTAACCTTAACAATGAGCAGTTCTTC
>.|TRBJ1-1|.|TRBV5-1
CASSLQNTEAFF
TGCGCCAGCAGCTTGCAGAACACTGAAGCTTTCTTT
>TRBD2|TRBJ2-3|.|TRBV2
CASSGRRIKLAGPRVDTQYF
TGTGCCAGCAGTGGGAGAAGGATTAAGCTAGCGGGGCCTCGCGTGGATACGCAGTATTTT
>TRBD1|TRBJ1-2|.|TRBV30
CAWTQTGEWNGYTF
TGTGCCTGGACCCAGACAGGGGAATGGAATGGCTACACCTTC
>TRBD2|TRBJ2-3|once|TRBV5-4
CASSPGLAGATIEDTQYF
TGTGCCAGCAGCCCCGGACTAGCGGGAGCTACAATAGAGGATACGCAGTATTTT
>.|TRBJ1-2|.|TRBV9
CASSVVGGGGYGYTF
TGTGCCAGCAGCGTAGTTGGGGGAGGTGGCTATGGCTACACCTTC
>TRBD1|TRBJ2-1|.|TRBV28
CASRKRTGTGNYNEQFF
TGTGCCAGCAGAAAGAGAACCGGGACAGGGAACTACAATGAGCAGTTCTTC
>.|TRBJ2-3|.|TRBV5-1
CASSVIARRPTDTQYF
TGCGCCAGCAGCGTCATAGCCCGACGACCCACAGATACGCAGTATTTT
>.|TRBJ2-1|.|TRBV30
CAWSGVGGQFF
TGTGCCTGGAGTGGTGTGGGGGGGCAGTTCTTC
>.|TRBJ1-1|.|TRBV6-6
CASSYSMGQFRTEAFF
TGTGCCAGCAGTTACTCGATGGGGCAATTTAGGACTGAAGCTTTCTTT
>.|TRBJ1-2|.|TRBV27
CASSLSGDYGYTF
TGTGCCAGCAGTTTATCGGGGGACTATGGCTACACCTTC
>.|TRBJ1-2|.|TRBV4-1
CASSQDPGQTTSDYGYTF
TGCGCCAGCAGCCAAGATCCCGGACAGACAACATCGGACTATGGCTACACCTTC
>TRBD1|TRBJ2-7|.|TRBV12-3/TRBV12-4
CAIRTGQVDEQYF
TGTGCCATCCGGACAGGGCAGGTCGACGAGCAGTACTTC
>.|TRBJ2-5|.|TRBV5-1
CASSLGTGQETQYF
TGCGCCAGCAGCTTGGGGACTGGCCAAGAGACCCAGTACTTC
>TRBD1|TRBJ2-5|.|TRBV5-1
CASSLELTGPLVTQYF
TGCGCCAGCAGCTTGGAGTTGACAGGGCCCCTTGTGACCCAGTACTTC
>TRBD1|TRBJ1-2|.|TRBV7-2
CASSRDRGLGYTF
TGTGCCAGCAGCCGGGACAGGGGGCTGGGCTACACCTTC
>TRBD1|TRBJ1-1|.|TRBV24-1
CATSHQNDRVSGAFF
TGTGCCACCAGTCACCAAAACGACAGGGTCTCCGGAGCTTTCTTT
>.|TRBJ1-2|.|TRBV29-1
CSDADGYTF
TGCAGTGACGCAGATGGCTACACCTTC
>TRBD1|TRBJ1-5|.|TRBV28
CASSIIRPDRGDQPQHF
TGTGCCAGCAGTATTATACGGCCAGACAGGGGTGATCAGCCCCAGCATTTT
>TRBD1|TRBJ1-2|.|TRBV28
CASSLYPTGPYGYTF
TGTGCCAGCAGTCTATACCCGACAGGGCCATATGGCTACACCTTC
>.|TRBJ1-2|.|TRBV2
CASSTSSSNYGYTF
TGTGCCAGCAGTACCTCGAGTTCTAACTATGGCTACACCTTC
>.|TRBJ1-4|.|TRBV6-5
CASSYTRQFWREKLFF
TGTGCCAGCAGTTACACTCGACAGTTTTGGAGAGAAAAACTGTTTTTT
>.|TRBJ2-1|.|TRBV4-3
CASSHEGGSWGSSYNEQFF
TGCGCCAGCAGCCACGAAGGAGGTTCCTGGGGAAGCTCCTACAATGAGCAGTTCTTC
>.|TRBJ1-2|few|TRBV13
CASSPIQGEGGYGYTF
TGTGCCAGCAGCCCAATACAGGGAGAAGGGGGCTATGGCTACACCTTC
>.|TRBJ1-2|.|TRBV7-8
CASSLAGGSYGYTF
TGTGCCAGCAGCTTAGCGGGGGGCTCGTATGGCTACACCTTC
>TRBD1|TRBJ1-5|.|TRBV4-2
CASSQGGGQVVYQPQHF
TGTGCCAGCAGCCAAGGCGGGGGACAGGTGGTCTATCAGCCCCAGCATTTT
>TRBD1|TRBJ2-5|.|TRBV10-3
CATQGAPLETQYF
TGTGCCACCCAGGGGGCGCCCCTGGAGACCCAGTACTTC
>.|TRBJ1-1|.|TRBV6-5
CASSYSETVNTEAFF
TGTGCCAGCAGTTACTCGGAAACGGTGAACACTGAAGCTTTCTTT
>.|TRBJ1-2|.|TRBV4-2
CASSQDNAVGRRRANYGYTF
TGTGCCAGCAGCCAAGACAATGCGGTAGGCAGACGACGGGCTAACTATGGCTACACCTTC
>TRBD1|TRBJ1-6|once|TRBV6-5
CASKWTGIFDSPLHF
TGTGCCAGCAAATGGACAGGGATTTTTGATTCACCCCTCCACTTT
>TRBD1|TRBJ1-2|.|TRBV14
CASSPGTGVLGYTF
TGTGCCAGCAGCCCAGGGACAGGGGTACTAGGCTACACCTTC
>TRBD2|TRBJ2-1|.|TRBV2
CASNGLAGGGTSDEQFF
TGTGCCAGCAACGGACTAGCGGGAGGTGGGACCTCGGATGAGCAGTTCTTC
>.|TRBJ2-6|.|TRBV5-1
CASSLDTEANVLTF
TGCGCCAGCAGCTTGGACACAGAGGCCAACGTCCTGACTTTC
>.|TRBJ1-1|.|TRBV15
CATSRTTENTEAFF
TGTGCCACCAGCAGAACGACGGAGAACACTGAAGCTTTCTTT
>.|TRBJ2-7|.|TRBV30
CAWKGIGGARIYEQYF
TGTGCCTGGAAGGGCATAGGGGGAGCCAGGATTTACGAGCAGTACTTC
>TRBD1|TRBJ1-1|.|TRBV28
CASKLPGQGNAEAFF
TGTGCCAGTAAATTGCCGGGACAGGGTAACGCTGAAGCTTTCTTT
>TRBD1|TRBJ2-7|.|TRBV5-4
CASSRDRGPYEQYF
TGTGCCAGCAGCCGGGACAGGGGTCCCTACGAGCAGTACTTC
>.|TRBJ1-4|.|TRBV27
CASSLIGQGEKLFF
TGTGCCAGCAGTTTAATTGGCCAGGGCGAAAAACTGTTTTTT
>.|TRBJ2-7|.|TRBV7-2
CASSLGTGPYEQYF
TGTGCCAGCAGCCTAGGTACAGGACCCTACGAGCAGTACTTC
>.|TRBJ2-7|once|TRBV7-2
CASSFLGSSYEQYF
TGTGCCAGCAGCTTTCTGGGGAGCTCCTACGAGCAGTACTTC
>.|TRBJ1-2|many|TRBV6-2/TRBV6-3
CASSYSRAKARVLYGYTF
TGTGCCAGCAGTTACTCCCGAGCCAAGGCACGGGTTCTCTATGGCTACACCTTC
>TRBD1|TRBJ2-2|.|TRBV5-5
CASSLAGTGYAGELFF
TGTGCCAGCAGCTTGGCCGGGACAGGGTATGCCGGGGAGCTGTTTTTT
>TRBD1|TRBJ2-3|.|TRBV2
CASSYQAGTGSTDTQYF
TGTGCCAGCAGCTATCAGGCCGGGACAGGGAGCACAGATACGCAGTATTTT
>TRBD2|TRBJ2-5|.|TRBV7-2
CASSFGTSGQETQYF
TGTGCCAGCAGCTTCGGTACTAGCGGACAAGAGACCCAGTACTTC
>.|TRBJ1-3|.|TRBV21-1
CASSVRLQSNSGNTIYF
TGTGCCAGCAGCGTGCGACTACAGAGCAACTCTGGAAACACCATATATTTT
>TRBD2|TRBJ2-7|.|TRBV7-9
CASRTSGPYEQYF
TGTGCCAGCAGGACTAGCGGTCCCTACGAGCAGTACTTC
>.|TRBJ2-5|.|TRBV5-1
CASSKYSKGLDQETQYF
TGCGCCAGCAGCAAATACTCGAAGGGACTGGACCAAGAGACCCAGTACTTC